This T cell receptor beta chain was profiled in a study of type 1 regulatory T cells. Study-level points and caveats: Compared with non-Tr1 cells, Tr1 cells showed a narrower TCR repertoire.

Germline V gives CDR1 SNHLY, CDR2 FYNNEI. The CDR3 spans 16 residues. Losses at the gene ends were 2 bases for V and 1 base for J; bases not matched to a gene: 3. This clonotype was counted a few times. Its specificity is unknown. From the reads, TCRdb called clonotypes with MiXCR, one entry per CDR3 protein. The repertoire holds 65,000 to 80,000 distinct CDR3 sequences, with under 25% as singletons. This TCR derives from a human donor in good health. J is TRBJ2-2 and V is TRBV2, with 8 bases matching TRBD1. Sequencing used cultured type 1 regulatory T (Tr1) cells, either the whole culture or a sorted fraction (not recorded which). DNA for the CDR3: TGTGCCAGCAGTGAATTGGGGACAGGGAACACCGGGGAGCTGTTTTTT. Translation: CASSELGTGNTGELFF.